Following are 21 T cell receptor beta chains from one sample sequenced in a study of T cell responses to AZD1222 COVID-19 vaccine. The table came from immunoSEQ multiplex PCR; TCRdb's copy has only in-frame clones and leaves some out. The sample records 95,000 to 150,000 clones, 90% being singletons. Material: peripheral blood, obtained on day 0 of AZD1222 vaccination. These receptors came from an adult in good health.

The chain couples TRBV19 to TRBJ1-5; possible D gene TRBD1, 6 bases. This CDR3 comprises 16 residues. V shed 1 base and J shed 3 bases, with 13 bases lying between them. Looked up from germline, CDR1 is LNHDA and CDR2 is SQIVND (reference sequence). The CDR3 DNA follows: TGTGCCAGTAGTATAGTCGGCAGGGGAGACAATCAGCCCCAGCATTTT. Translating it yields CASSIVGRGDNQPQHF.

V is TRBV6-5 and J is TRBJ1-6, with D maybe TRBD1 (6 bases). Looked up from germline, CDR1 is MNHEY and CDR2 is SVGAGI. V was clipped by 5 bases and J by 5 bases, with 13 bases between them. The CDR3 is 15 residues long. In nucleotides, the CDR3 is TGTGCCAGCAGTCGCGGAGCAGGGGATAATTCACCCCTCCACTTT. Amino acids: CASSRGAGDNSPLHF.

This chain joins TRBV5-1 and TRBJ1-1, with D unresolved. CDR3 length: 19 amino acids. The V end was cut by 5 bases, the J end by 0 bases, with 26 bases between. Germline V gives CDR1 SGHRS, CDR2 YFSETQ. CDR3 region: CASREDVPSRRAMNTEAFF. The CDR3 DNA is TGCGCCAGCAGGGAGGATGTGCCTAGCAGGAGGGCCATGAACACTGAAGCTTTCTTT.

The rearrangement links TRBV18 to TRBJ1-5; tentatively, D is TRBD1 (5 bases). In germline, CDR1 is KGHSH, CDR2 LQKENI. This CDR3 is 15 amino acids long. V shed 0 bases and J shed 6 bases, with 12 bases lying between them. The CDR3 region is CASSPPGGYTQPQHF. The CDR3 DNA follows: TGTGCCAGCTCACCACCGGGGGGGTACACTCAGCCCCAGCATTTT.

V is TRBV27 and J is TRBJ1-5; TRBD1 matches 7 bases. Germline values: CDR1 MNHEY, CDR2 SMNVEV (reference sequence). This CDR3 has 16 amino acids. The J segment lost 7 bases and the V segment lost 5 bases, leaving 14 bases of the junction unmatched. The DNA for the CDR3 is TGTGCCAGCAGTAAAACCGGGACAGCGGGTGGACAGCCCCAGCATTTT. Amino acid sequence: CASSKTGTAGGQPQHF.

The V gene is TRBV2, the J gene TRBJ1-5, with D tentatively TRBD1 (6 bases). The CDR3 contains 15 residues. Germline CDR1 SNHLY, CDR2 FYNNEI. V lost 3 bases, J lost 6 bases, and 15 bases lay in between. CDR3 bases: TGTGCCAGCAGTGAGTCCAGGGGCGAAGGTCAGCCCCAGCATTTT. Translating it yields CASSESRGEGQPQHF.

The chain uses TRBV5-1 and TRBJ2-7, with 7 bases matching TRBD1. V was pared by 0 bases and J by 6 bases, with 6 bases of the junction left unmatched. The CDR3 has 14 residues. From germline, CDR1 is SGHRS and CDR2 YFSETQ. CDR3 in DNA: TGCGCCAGCAGCTTGGAGGCCAGGGGGAGCGAGCAGTACTTC. Translated: CASSLEARGSEQYF.

In DNA, the CDR3 is TGTGCCAGCAGCAGAAACAGGGCCGAGCAGTACTTC. This codes for CASSRNRAEQYF. This chain connects TRBV7-2 to TRBJ2-7; possibly TRBD1 for D (6 bases). Deletions cut 5 bases from V and 6 bases from J, with 11 bases between. The CDR3 length is 12 residues. Per the germline V gene, CDR1 is SGHTA and CDR2 is FQGNSA. The whole variable domain, remainder taken from reference TRBV7-2 and TRBJ2-7, is GAGVSQSPSNKVTEKGKDVELRCDPISGHTALYWYRQSLGQGLEFLIYFQGNSAPDKSGLPSDRFSAERTGGSVSTLTIQRTQQEDSAVYLCASSRNRAEQYFGPGTRLTVT.

The chain carries TRBV21-1 and TRBJ2-3; the DNA was not compared with TRBD1, the D call given in the table. TRBV21-1 is termed a pseudogene. The CDR3 consists of 15 residues. The CDR3 protein is CASSKKRQGLDTQYF. CDR3 coding DNA: TGTGCCAGCAGCAAAAAGCGACAGGGGTTGGATACGCAGTATTTT.

The V call is TRBV28, the J call TRBJ1-1; 7 bases fit TRBD1. V was clipped by 4 bases and J by 5 bases; unmatched bases: 10. Per germline, CDR1 MDHEN and CDR2 SYDVKM. The CDR3 contains 15 residues. In DNA, the CDR3 is TGTGCCAGCAGTTCAGGGGCAGGGGGAGGTACTGAAGCTTTCTTT. Protein product: CASSSGAGGGTEAFF.

The table lists this clone with a few counts. The V call is TRBV7-8, the J call TRBJ1-2, with a weak D call TRBD1 (6 bases). CDR3 length: 15 amino acids. V was clipped by 1 base and J by 4 bases, with 13 bases between them. In germline, CDR1 is SGHVS, CDR2 FQNEAQ. The CDR3 DNA follows: TGTGCCAGCAGCTTAGTAGTGGGGGCATCCTATGGCTACACCTTC. This codes for CASSLVVGASYGYTF.

The chain couples TRBV30 to TRBJ1-6; tentatively, D is TRBD1 (6 bases). V shed 3 bases and J shed 7 bases, with 10 bases lying between them. The CDR3 is made up of 13 amino acids. The germline V gene encodes CDR1 GTSNPN and CDR2 SVGIG (reference sequence). The CDR3 bases are TGTGCCTGGAGGGAACAGGGAAATTCACCCCTCCACTTT. It codes for CAWREQGNSPLHF.

The V call is TRBV6-5, the J call TRBJ1-5; D remains ambiguous. Trimming removed 7 bases from V and 4 bases from J, with 11 bases in between. Germline CDR1 and CDR2: MNHEY and SVGAGI. The CDR3 totals 13 residues. For the CDR3, the DNA is TGTGCCAGCATTGGGCAGGCGAATCAGCCCCAGCATTTT. Amino acid sequence: CASIGQANQPQHF.

The rearrangement links TRBV9 to TRBJ2-1; 7 bases agree with TRBD1. Per the germline V gene, CDR1 is SGDLS and CDR2 is YYNGEE. The CDR3 is made up of 15 amino acids. Germline trimming cut 0 bases from V and 1 base from J; bases unmatched to any gene: 1. The CDR3 bases are TGTGCCAGCAGCGTAGCGGGACAGTCCTACAATGAGCAGTTCTTC. This gives the protein CASSVAGQSYNEQFF.

The rearrangement joins TRBV10-2 to TRBJ1-1; 7 nucleotides align to TRBD1. The CDR3 is 14 amino acids. Germline CDR1 WSHSY, CDR2 SAAADI. Trimming at V came to 6 bases and at J to 4 bases, leaving 8 bases not matched to a gene. CDR3 sequence (DNA): TGCGCCAGCAGCGCCAGACAGGGAGGCACTGAAGCTTTCTTT. It translates to CASSARQGGTEAFF.

This chain joins TRBV19 and TRBJ2-7; 7 nucleotides line up with TRBD1. The CDR3 is made up of 11 amino acids. The V gene end was trimmed by 8 bases and the J gene end by 3 bases; junction bases not matched to a gene: 1. Germline lookup yields CDR1 LNHDA and CDR2 SQIVND (reference sequence). The CDR3 spells CASGQDYEQYF. CDR3 in DNA: TGTGCCAGTGGACAGGACTACGAGCAGTACTTC.

A few counts support this clone. The chain couples TRBV5-1 to TRBJ2-1; 11 nucleotides align to TRBD2. Losses at the gene ends were 3 bases for V and 0 bases for J; bases not matched to a gene: 2. CDR3 length: 16 residues. Germline CDR1 reads SGHRS; CDR2 reads YFSETQ. DNA for the CDR3: TGCGCCAGCAGCTCTAGCGGGGGGAACTCCTACAATGAGCAGTTCTTC. This gives the protein CASSSSGGNSYNEQFF.

This chain joins TRBV5-1 and TRBJ2-1; D might be TRBD1 or TRBD2, each matching 7 bases. The germline V gene has CDR1 SGHRS and CDR2 YFSETQ. CDR3 length: 14 residues. The ends were cut back, 6 bases at V and 7 bases at J, with 17 bases in the middle. CDR3 in DNA: TGCGCCAGCACCCAGGGGGGGGCCTCAAATGAGCAGTTCTTC. Residues: CASTQGGASNEQFF.

This chain links TRBV11-2 with TRBJ2-7; TRBD2 is a possible D gene (5 bases). V was shortened by 1 base and J by 1 base, with 11 bases between the two germline ends. CDR3 length: 15 amino acids. From germline, CDR1 is SGHAT and CDR2 FQNNGV. The CDR3 DNA sequence: TGTGCCAGCAGCTTAGGCGCGGGCAGTTCCTACGAGCAGTACTTC. Protein product: CASSLGAGSSYEQYF.

The rearrangement uses TRBV29-1 and TRBJ2-2, with TRBD2 matching over 7 bases. CDR1 and CDR2 from the germline V gene are SQVTM and ANQGSEA. V lost 6 bases to trimming and J lost 5 bases; unmatched junction nucleotides: 3. This CDR3 is 12 amino acids long. This CDR3 reads CSVGRETGELFF. In nucleotides, the CDR3 is TGCAGCGTCGGGCGGGAGACCGGGGAGCTGTTTTTT.

The chain employs TRBV7-2 and TRBJ1-3; no definite D call. CDR3 length equals 17 residues. V was shortened by 6 bases and J by 0 bases, with 18 bases between the two germline ends. Germline V lookup: CDR1 SGHTA, CDR2 FQGNSA. CDR3 DNA sequence: TGTGCCAGCAGTGTAGGCCCACAGACAAGCTCTGGAAACACCATATATTTT. Its protein is CASSVGPQTSSGNTIYF.